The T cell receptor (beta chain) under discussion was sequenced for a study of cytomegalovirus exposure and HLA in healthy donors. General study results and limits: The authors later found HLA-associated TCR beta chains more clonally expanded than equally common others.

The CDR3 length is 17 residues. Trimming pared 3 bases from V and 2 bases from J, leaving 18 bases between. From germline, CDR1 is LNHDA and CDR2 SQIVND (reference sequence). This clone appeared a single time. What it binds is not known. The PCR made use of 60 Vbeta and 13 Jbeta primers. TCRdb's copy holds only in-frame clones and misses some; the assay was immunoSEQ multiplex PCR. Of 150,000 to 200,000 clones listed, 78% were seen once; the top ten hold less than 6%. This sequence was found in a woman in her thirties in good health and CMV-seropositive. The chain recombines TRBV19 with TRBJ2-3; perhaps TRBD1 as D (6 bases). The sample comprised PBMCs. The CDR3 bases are TGTGCCAGTAGTATTGCGTCCGGGACAACTCCCACAGATACGCAGTATTTT. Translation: CASSIASGTTPTDTQYF. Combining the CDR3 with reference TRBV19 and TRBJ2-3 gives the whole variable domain DGGITQSPKYLFRKEGQNVTLSCEQNLNHDAMYWYRQDPGQGLRLIYYSQIVNDFQKGDIAEGYSVSREKKESFPLTVTSAQKNPTAFYLCASSIASGTTPTDTQYFGPGTRLTVL.